Below, 8 T cell receptor beta chains from the same sample are listed, as sequenced in a study of blood T cell repertoires in COVID-19. This table comes from immunoSEQ multiplex PCR, and its TCRdb copy is limited to in-frame clones, with some not included. The table shows 87,000 or so clones, with around nine tenths occurring only once. Source material: peripheral blood. Receptors were obtained from a middle-aged man with acute or convalescent COVID-19.

The chain couples TRBV11-3 to TRBJ2-7; tentatively, D is TRBD2 (5 bases). CDR3 length equals 13 residues. The V gene lost 8 bases and the J gene lost 7 bases, with 18 bases spanning the gap. Germline lookup yields CDR1 SGHNT and CDR2 YENEEA. In DNA, the CDR3 is TGTGCCAGCGGGTTCGCGGCGGGTTGGGAGCAGTACTTC. Translated, it gives CASGFAAGWEQYF.

This clone was seen only once. This CDR3 is CATSEGRGRETQYF. In DNA form, the CDR3 reads TGTGCCACCAGTGAGGGCAGGGGACGGGAGACCCAGTACTTC. This chain connects TRBV24-1 to TRBJ2-5; possible D gene TRBD1, 6 bases. The germline V and J ends were trimmed by 4 bases and 5 bases, with 13 bases remaining between them. Germline V gives CDR1 KGHDR, CDR2 SFDVKD. The CDR3 totals 14 residues.

V is TRBV3-1 (or the pseudogene TRBV3-2) and J is TRBJ2-5; possible D gene TRBD1, 5 bases. Trimming took 4 bases from V and 0 from J, leaving 12 bases between them. The germline V gene encodes CDR1 LGHDT and CDR2 YNNKEL (reference sequence). CDR3 length equals 15 residues. CDR3 in DNA: TGTGCCAGCAGCCTCCCCGACAGCTACCAAGAGACCCAGTACTTC. Translation: CASSLPDSYQETQYF.

This chain links TRBV7-2 with TRBJ2-7; TRBD2 might be the D (5 bases). This CDR3 is built from 14 residues. Germline V CDR1 and CDR2: SGHTA, FQGNSA. Trimming took off 0 bases at V and 2 bases at J, with 8 bases between the two ends. The CDR3 loop is CASSLAHGAYEQYF. The DNA of the CDR3 is TGTGCCAGCAGCTTAGCGCACGGGGCCTACGAGCAGTACTTC.

This clone appeared once. The rearrangement joins TRBV25-1 to TRBJ1-1; D might be TRBD1 (6 bases). The CDR3 runs 14 residues. Per the germline V gene, CDR1 is MGHDK and CDR2 is SYGVNS. V was shortened by 6 bases and J by 2 bases, with 13 bases between the two germline ends. CDR3 residues: CASSPHRENTEAFF. For the CDR3, the DNA is TGTGCCAGCAGCCCCCACAGGGAAAACACTGAAGCTTTCTTT.

This clone came up a few times. The chain employs TRBV3-1 (or the pseudogene TRBV3-2) and TRBJ2-7, with 8 bases aligning to TRBD2. Per germline, CDR1 LGHDT and CDR2 YNNKEL (reference sequence). The CDR3 contains 15 residues. Trimming took 4 bases from V and 3 from J; bases not matched to a gene: 8. The DNA of the CDR3 is TGTGCCAGCAGCCGCGGCGGGGCGGGGGGCTACGAGCAGTACTTC. Its protein is CASSRGGAGGYEQYF.

This chain uses TRBV3-1 (or the pseudogene TRBV3-2) with TRBJ2-6; the D is unclear. CDR3 length equals 15 residues. V was cut by 0 bases and J by 0 bases, with 3 bases left in between. Germline values: CDR1 LGHDT, CDR2 YNNKEL (reference sequence). The CDR3 bases are TGTGCCAGCAGCCAAGACTCCTCTGGGGCCAACGTCCTGACTTTC. Translated, it gives CASSQDSSGANVLTF.

The chain uses TRBV9 and TRBJ1-2; maybe TRBD1 (6 bases). The CDR3 is 17 amino acids. Germline V lookup: CDR1 SGDLS, CDR2 YYNGEE. Trimming left V 0 bases short and J 2 bases short, with 17 bases between. CDR3 nucleotides: TGTGCCAGCAGCGTAGGAGGGACATCCTCGGGGAACTATGGCTACACCTTC. Residues: CASSVGGTSSGNYGYTF.